The present entry profiles one T cell receptor (beta chain) with its context. It has no known antigen specificity. Nothing much larger sits one base from this clone, and base qualities are not available. The library relied on 5' RACE. The reads were generated on a NextSeq 500. The TCR library protocol attached unique molecular identifiers to individual cDNA molecules to correct for sequencing error and PCR bias. Both TCR alpha and beta chains were sequenced, and tight co-correlation was observed between alpha and beta sequence abundances in each sample. From the authors' description of their analysis: Decombinator V4 was used to annotate the V gene, J gene and CDR3 of the TCR sequences. TCRs were defined as expanded if a significant change between any two time points was detected under a Poisson model with p below 0.0001. TCR abundances were normalised to the total number of TCRs sequenced per sample and expressed as counts per million. TRAV1-2 paired with TRAJ12, TRAJ20 or TRAJ33 defined MAIT TCRs, while TRAV10 paired with TRAJ18 defined iNKT TCRs. VDJdb, accessed on 1 November 2021, was searched for TCRs annotated for CMV, EBV and SARS-CoV-2, and TCRs annotated for more than one antigen were excluded. TCRdb reprocessing: public reads trimmed at Q25 with fastp, clones called with MiXCR, in-frame beta chains kept. Each record represents a unique CDR3 protein, reported with the most common genes and DNA among its rows. The V and J calls here are based on TCRdb, not the publication. Present in this sample are 90,000 to 130,000 distinct CDR3 sequences, over 10% of which were seen just once. Of the sample, approximately 4% falls within the top ten clones.

The data derive from a study of early T cells in non-severe SARS-CoV-2 infection (dated by TCRdb to the early 2020s). Some background on the complete study: TCR sequencing used bulk RNA from unsorted whole blood, so alpha and beta chains could not be paired. The study at large found these results: Matching against VDJdb was skewed toward anti-spike CD8 responses, likely underestimated virus-specific expansions, and missed private and CD4 specificities.

Deletion took 0 bases off V and 4 bases off J, with a span of 6 bases between the germline ends. CDR1 and CDR2 are read off the germline V gene as SGDLS and YYNGEE. The CDR3 sequence holds 13 residues, the cysteine and phenylalanine included. Just the 39-base CDR3 DNA is kept, in frame starting at base 1. This was a case-control study nested in a cohort of healthcare workers in London, UK, who had nasopharyngeal swab PCR tests and blood samples taken every week. Between 23 and 31 March 2020, the week of the UK lockdown, healthcare workers were enrolled and then followed up weekly for as long as 16 weeks.

This receptor was taken from an adult who was a healthcare worker with PCR-confirmed SARS-CoV-2 infection or an uninfected control (not recorded which). This receptor chain uses TRBV9 and TRBJ2-3; the best D guess is TRBD2, with 5 bases matching. The material sequenced was whole blood, taken at baseline. The base sequence is TGTGCCAGCAGCGTAGCCGGGGCAGATACGCAGTATTTT. This is translated as CASSVAGADTQYF.